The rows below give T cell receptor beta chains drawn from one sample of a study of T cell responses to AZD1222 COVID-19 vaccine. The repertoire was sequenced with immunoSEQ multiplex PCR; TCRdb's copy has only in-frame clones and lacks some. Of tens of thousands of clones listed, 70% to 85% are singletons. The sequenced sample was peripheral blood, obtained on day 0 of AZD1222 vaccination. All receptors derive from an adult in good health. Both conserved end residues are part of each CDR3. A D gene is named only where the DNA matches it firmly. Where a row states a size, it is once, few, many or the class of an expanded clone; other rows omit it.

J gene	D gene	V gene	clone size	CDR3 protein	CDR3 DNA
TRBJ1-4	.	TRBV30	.	CAWSLGLPTNEKLFF	TGTGCCTGGAGTCTAGGACTCCCAACTAATGAAAAACTGTTTTTT
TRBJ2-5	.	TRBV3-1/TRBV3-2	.	CASSQALLGLRQETQYF	TGTGCCAGCAGCCAAGCACTACTAGGGCTTCGGCAAGAGACCCAGTACTTC
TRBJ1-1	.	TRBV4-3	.	CASSQATFPNTEAFF	TGCGCCAGCAGCCAAGCCACATTCCCGAACACTGAAGCTTTCTTT
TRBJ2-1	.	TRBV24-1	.	CATSDYGGASEQFF	TGTGCCACCAGTGATTACGGGGGAGCGAGTGAGCAGTTCTTC
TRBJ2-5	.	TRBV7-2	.	CASSPQGYQETQYF	TGTGCCAGCAGCCCTCAGGGGTACCAAGAGACCCAGTACTTC
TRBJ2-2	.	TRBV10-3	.	CAISGPPQGAGELFF	TGTGCCATCAGTGGACCCCCTCAGGGAGCCGGGGAGCTGTTTTTT
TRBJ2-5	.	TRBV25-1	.	CASSESPLEETQYF	TGTGCCAGCAGTGAATCTCCCCTAGAGGAGACCCAGTACTTC
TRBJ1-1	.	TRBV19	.	CASSIGGGTEAFF	TGTGCCAGTAGTATAGGAGGGGGAACTGAAGCTTTCTTT
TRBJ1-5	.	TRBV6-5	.	CASSPQGHGQPQHF	TGTGCCAGCAGTCCCCAGGGACACGGTCAGCCCCAGCATTTT
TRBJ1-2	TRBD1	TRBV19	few	CASSSPRQGTNYGYTF	TGTGCCAGTAGTAGCCCCCGACAGGGGACCAACTATGGCTACACCTTC
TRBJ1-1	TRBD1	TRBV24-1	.	CATSDSTGGNTEAFF	TGTGCCACCAGTGACTCGACAGGGGGGAACACTGAAGCTTTCTTT
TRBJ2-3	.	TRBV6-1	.	CASSEGNPTDTQYF	TGTGCCAGCAGTGAGGGAAACCCCACAGATACGCAGTATTTT
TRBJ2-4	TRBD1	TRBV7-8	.	CASSFKGADIQYF	TGTGCCAGCAGCTTTAAGGGGGCGGACATTCAGTACTTC
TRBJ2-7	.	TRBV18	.	CASSPAGNYEQYF	TGTGCCAGCTCACCAGCCGGAAACTACGAGCAGTACTTC
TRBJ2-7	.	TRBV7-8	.	CASSLGGGTLHYEQYF	TGTGCCAGCAGCCTAGGAGGGGGGACTCTGCATTACGAGCAGTACTTC
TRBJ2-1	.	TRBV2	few	CASSSYNEQFF	TGTGCCAGCAGTTCCTACAATGAGCAGTTCTTC
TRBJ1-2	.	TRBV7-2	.	CASSLTPDSSYGYTF	TGTGCCAGCAGCTTAACCCCGGACAGTAGCTATGGCTACACCTTC
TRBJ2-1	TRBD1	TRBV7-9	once	CASSSRGQGPYNEQFF	TGTGCCAGCAGCTCAAGGGGACAGGGTCCCTACAATGAGCAGTTCTTC
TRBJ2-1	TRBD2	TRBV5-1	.	CASSLDSPIAGEGEQFF	TGCGCCAGCAGCTTAGACAGTCCTATAGCGGGAGAGGGTGAGCAGTTCTTC
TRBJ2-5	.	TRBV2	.	CASSEVPQGGIETQYF	TGTGCCAGCAGTGAAGTTCCGCAGGGAGGTATAGAGACCCAGTACTTC
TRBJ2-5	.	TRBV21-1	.	CASSTRLAGGLVGETQYF	TGTGCCAGCAGCACACGTCTAGCGGGAGGGCTCGTTGGAGAGACCCAGTACTTC
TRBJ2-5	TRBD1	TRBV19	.	CASSRQGQETQYF	TGTGCCAGTAGTAGACAGGGCCAAGAGACCCAGTACTTC
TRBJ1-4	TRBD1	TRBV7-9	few	CASSTGQGIEKLFF	TGTGCCAGCAGCACGGGACAGGGAATTGAAAAACTGTTTTTT
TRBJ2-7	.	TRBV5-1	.	CASSQKGSSYEQYF	TGCGCCAGCAGCCAAAAGGGTTCCTCCTACGAGCAGTACTTC
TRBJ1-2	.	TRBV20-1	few	CSAGTRYGYTF	TGCAGTGCGGGGACACGCTATGGCTACACCTTC
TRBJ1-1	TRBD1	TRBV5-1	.	CASSEKDRGGTEAFF	TGCGCCAGCAGCGAAAAAGACAGGGGTGGCACTGAAGCTTTCTTT
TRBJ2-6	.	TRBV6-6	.	CASSPTGFPGSGANVLTF	TGTGCCAGCAGTCCTACAGGGTTTCCGGGCTCTGGGGCCAACGTCCTGACTTTC
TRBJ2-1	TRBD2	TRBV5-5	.	CASSLAGGPPYNEQFF	TGTGCCAGCAGCTTAGCGGGAGGTCCTCCATACAATGAGCAGTTCTTC
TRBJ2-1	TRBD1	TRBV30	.	CAWSVSRGKWEQFF	TGTGCCTGGAGTGTATCCAGGGGGAAATGGGAGCAGTTCTTC